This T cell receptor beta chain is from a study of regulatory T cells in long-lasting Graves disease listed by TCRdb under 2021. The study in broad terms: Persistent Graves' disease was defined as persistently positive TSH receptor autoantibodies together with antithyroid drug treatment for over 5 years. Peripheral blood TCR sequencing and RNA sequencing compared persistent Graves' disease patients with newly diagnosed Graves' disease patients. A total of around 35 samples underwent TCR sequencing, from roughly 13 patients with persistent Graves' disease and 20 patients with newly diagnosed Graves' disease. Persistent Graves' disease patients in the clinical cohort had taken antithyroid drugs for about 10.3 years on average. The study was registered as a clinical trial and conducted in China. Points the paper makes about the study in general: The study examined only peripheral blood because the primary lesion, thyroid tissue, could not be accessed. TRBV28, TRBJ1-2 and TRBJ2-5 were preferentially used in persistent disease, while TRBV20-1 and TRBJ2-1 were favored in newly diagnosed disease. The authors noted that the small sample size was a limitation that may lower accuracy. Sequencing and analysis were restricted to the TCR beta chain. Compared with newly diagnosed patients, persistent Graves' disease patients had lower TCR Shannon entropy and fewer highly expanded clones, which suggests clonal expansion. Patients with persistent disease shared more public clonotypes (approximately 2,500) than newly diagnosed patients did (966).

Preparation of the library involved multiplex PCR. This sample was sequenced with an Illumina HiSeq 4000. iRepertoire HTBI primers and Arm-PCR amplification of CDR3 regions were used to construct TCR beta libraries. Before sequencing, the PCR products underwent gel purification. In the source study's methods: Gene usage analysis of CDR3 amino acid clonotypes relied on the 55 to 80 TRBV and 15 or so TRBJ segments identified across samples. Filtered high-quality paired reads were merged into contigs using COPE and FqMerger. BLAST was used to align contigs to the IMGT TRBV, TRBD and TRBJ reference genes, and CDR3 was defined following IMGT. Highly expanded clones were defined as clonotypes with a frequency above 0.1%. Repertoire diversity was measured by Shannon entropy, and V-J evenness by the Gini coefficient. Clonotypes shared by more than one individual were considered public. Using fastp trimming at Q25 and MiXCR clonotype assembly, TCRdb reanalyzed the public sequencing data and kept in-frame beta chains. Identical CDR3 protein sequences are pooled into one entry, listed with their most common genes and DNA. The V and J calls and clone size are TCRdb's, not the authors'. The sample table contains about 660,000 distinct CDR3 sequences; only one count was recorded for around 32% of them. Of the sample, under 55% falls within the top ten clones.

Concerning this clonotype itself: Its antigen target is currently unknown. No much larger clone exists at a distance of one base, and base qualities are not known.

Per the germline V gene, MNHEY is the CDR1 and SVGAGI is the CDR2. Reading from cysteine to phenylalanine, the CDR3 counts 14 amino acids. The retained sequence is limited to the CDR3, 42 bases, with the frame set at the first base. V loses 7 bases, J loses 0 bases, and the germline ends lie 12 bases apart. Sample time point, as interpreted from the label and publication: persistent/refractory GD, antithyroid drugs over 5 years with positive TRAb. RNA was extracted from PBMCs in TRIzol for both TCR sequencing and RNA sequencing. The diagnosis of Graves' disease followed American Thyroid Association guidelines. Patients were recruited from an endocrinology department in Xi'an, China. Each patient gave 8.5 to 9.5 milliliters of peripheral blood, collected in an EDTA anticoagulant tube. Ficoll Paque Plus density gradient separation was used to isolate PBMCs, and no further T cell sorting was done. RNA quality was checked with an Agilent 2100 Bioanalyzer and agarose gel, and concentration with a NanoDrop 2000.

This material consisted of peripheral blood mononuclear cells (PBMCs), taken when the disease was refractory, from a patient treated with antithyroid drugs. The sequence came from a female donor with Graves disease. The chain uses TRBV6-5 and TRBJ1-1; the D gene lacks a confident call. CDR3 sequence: CASIHSGLNTEAFF. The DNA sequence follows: TGTGCCAGCATTCACTCGGGATTGAACACTGAAGCTTTCTTT.